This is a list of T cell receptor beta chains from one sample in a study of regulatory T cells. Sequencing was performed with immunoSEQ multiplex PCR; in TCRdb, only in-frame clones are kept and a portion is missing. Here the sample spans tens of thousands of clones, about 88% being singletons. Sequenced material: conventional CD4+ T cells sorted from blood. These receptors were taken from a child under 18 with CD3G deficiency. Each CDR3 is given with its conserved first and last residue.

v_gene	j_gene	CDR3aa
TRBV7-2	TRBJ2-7	CASSLNPGAGHEQYF
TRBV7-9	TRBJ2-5	CASSMDGKRKETQYF
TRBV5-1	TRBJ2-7	CASSLDRAPPYEQYF
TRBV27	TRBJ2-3	CASSLSRGADTQYF
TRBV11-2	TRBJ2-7	CASSFEGTEQYF
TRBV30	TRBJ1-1	CAWSATNTEAFF
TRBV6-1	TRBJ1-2	CASSRDRDGYTF
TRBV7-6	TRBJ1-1	CASSLAPGKNTEAFF
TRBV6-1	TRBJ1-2	CASSETRVRGHGYTF
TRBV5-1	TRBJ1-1	CASSLSTGTEAFF
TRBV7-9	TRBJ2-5	CASSLGRALWMEETQYF
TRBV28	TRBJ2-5	CASSRGLGYQETQYF
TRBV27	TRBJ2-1	CASSVRSGGDEQFF
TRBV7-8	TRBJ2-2	CASSLGSSANTGELFF
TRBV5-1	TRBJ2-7	CASSLVAGGGYEQYF
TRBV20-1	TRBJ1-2	CSIDGYTF
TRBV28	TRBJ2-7	CASSPGPGEPYEQYF